This TCR beta chain was observed in a study of T cells in Graves' hyperthyroidism and ophthalmopathy. Findings and caveats of the study: Classification by a 13 V-J model distinguished ophthalmopathy from stable hyperthyroidism. Peripheral blood also featured most of the thyroid clonotypes expanded above 0.001.

In its sample, this clonotype was seen many times. Its specificity is not known. Amplification of TCR beta CDR3 regions was performed using RNA transcripts as template. HTBI primers were used for first-round RT-PCR of the TCR CDR3. TCRdb redid the calling of the multiplex PCR reads with MiXCR, one entry per CDR3 protein. The profile covers 540,000 or so distinct CDR3 sequences, with approximately 44% appearing a single time and 15% to 20% taken by the ten largest. The V and J ends lost 6 bases and 0 bases respectively, with 12 bases between them. The CDR3 loop spans 15 amino acids. CDR1 and CDR2 (germline): SEHNR, FQNEAQ (reference sequence). Clinical symptoms, serum thyroxine and TRAb, thyroid ultrasound and orbital computed tomography were used for the diagnoses.

This clonotype originated in an adult woman with Graves' disease, either hyperthyroidism or ophthalmopathy (not recorded which). Material for sequencing was peripheral blood or thyroid tissue (not recorded which). The chain joins TRBV7-9 to TRBJ1-3, with unresolved D. The CDR3 DNA is TGTGCCAGCAGTGTCTCCCTGGGCTCTGGAAACACCATATATTTT. Translating gives CASSVSLGSGNTIYF.